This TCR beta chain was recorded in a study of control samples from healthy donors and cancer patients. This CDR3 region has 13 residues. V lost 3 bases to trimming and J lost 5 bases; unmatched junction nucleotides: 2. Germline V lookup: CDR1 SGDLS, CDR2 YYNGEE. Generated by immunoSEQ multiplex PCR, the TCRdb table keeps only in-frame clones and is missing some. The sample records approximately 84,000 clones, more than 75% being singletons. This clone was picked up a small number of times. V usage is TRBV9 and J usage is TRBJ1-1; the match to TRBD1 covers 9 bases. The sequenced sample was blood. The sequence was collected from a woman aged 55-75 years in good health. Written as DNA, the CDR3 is TGTGCCAGCAGCGAGGGGACAGGGACTGAAGCTTTCTTT. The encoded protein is CASSEGTGTEAFF. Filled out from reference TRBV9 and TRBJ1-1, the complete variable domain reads DSGVTQTPKHLITATGQRVTLRCSPRSGDLSVYWYQQSLDQGLQFLIQYYNGEERAKGNILERFSAQQFPDLHSELNLSSLELGDSALYFCASSEGTGTEAFFGQGTRLTVV.